This TCR beta chain was retrieved from a study of graft-versus-host responses after intestinal transplantation. General study results and limits: Levels of circulating GvH clones at their peak were associated with early post-transplant HvG declines.

The CDR3 extends over 16 amino acids. Germline V lookup: CDR1 SGDLS, CDR2 YYNGEE. Trimming removed 2 bases from V and 5 bases from J, with 14 bases in between. With regard to this clone: Its specificity is not known.

Repertoires were generated with immunoSEQ multiplex PCR, while TCRdb's copy carries only in-frame clones and drops some. The data show more than 60,000 clones, with around 90% seen just once and approximately 1.3% held by the top ten. This TCR was recovered from a human donor who received an intestinal transplant. The chain links TRBV9 to TRBJ1-6, with TRBD1 as a possible D gene (5 bases). The input for sequencing was unstimulated CD8+ T cells sorted from spleen or lymph node cells, taken before intestinal transplant. DNA for the CDR3: TGTGCCAGCAGCGTCGGGGGAAATTGGAATAATTCACCCCTCCACTTT. Protein sequence: CASSVGGNWNNSPLHF.